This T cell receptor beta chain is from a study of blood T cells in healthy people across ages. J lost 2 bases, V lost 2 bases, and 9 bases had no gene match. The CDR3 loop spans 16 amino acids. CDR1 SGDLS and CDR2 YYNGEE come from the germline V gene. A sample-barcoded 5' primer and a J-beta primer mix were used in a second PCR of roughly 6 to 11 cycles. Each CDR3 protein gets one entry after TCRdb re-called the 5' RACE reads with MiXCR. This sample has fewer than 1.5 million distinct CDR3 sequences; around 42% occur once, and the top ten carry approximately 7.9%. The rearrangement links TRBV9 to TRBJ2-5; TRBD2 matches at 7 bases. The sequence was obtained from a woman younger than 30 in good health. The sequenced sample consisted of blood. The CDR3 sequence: CASSVGSRGRQETQYF. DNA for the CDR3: TGTGCCAGCAGCGTTGGGAGTCGCGGGAGACAAGAGACCCAGTACTTC.